The present T cell receptor (beta chain) was sequenced within a study of PD-1 blockade in classical Hodgkin lymphoma. Notes on this clone: Its antigen is not known.

Clones were read by immunoSEQ multiplex PCR, and TCRdb kept only the in-frame ones, dropping some. This sample yields 31,000 or so clones, of which over 75% are seen a single time; 17% belongs to the top ten. Time point of the sample: cycle 4 day 1 (C4D1), after less than 7 weeks of nivolumab. Each of the patients experienced relapse following autologous stem cell transplantation, and their brentuximab vedotin exposure differed. The germline gives CDR1 MNHNY, CDR2 SVGAGI (reference sequence). The ends were cut back, 0 bases at V and 5 bases at J, with 11 bases in the middle. The CDR3 totals 14 residues. Study results and caveats: Diversity in CD4+ TCRs, unlike that measured in CD8+ TCRs, had risen significantly by C4D1. Complete responders' baseline diversity resembled that of newly diagnosed patients.

Material: peripheral blood mononuclear cells (PBMCs), obtained before the fourth cycle of nivolumab. This chain links TRBV6-6 with TRBJ2-7; D is unclear. The receptor comes from a human donor with classical Hodgkin lymphoma. CDR3 in amino acids: CASSYSSTGNEQYV. CDR3 bases: TGTGCCAGCAGTTACTCGTCCACCGGCAACGAGCAGTACGTC.